The entry below gives a single TCR beta chain sequence along with its context. Its antigen has not been determined. Per-base qualities were not stored, and no clone one base away is much larger. This sample is part of a study of blood T cell repertoires in COVID-19 (TCRdb year 2020). Looking at the study overall: Samples covering the acute and convalescent phases of COVID-19 were provided by collaborators in the United States, Italy and Spain. Where available, HLA class I and class II types were obtained from metadata supplied by the sample provider rather than from assay-based typing. Nearly every sample came with metadata listing a de-identified subject ID, COVID-19 status, age in years and sex. The repertoires were made available in a free public database intended to serve as a resource for research on the immune response to SARS-CoV-2. Samples came from the ongoing ImmuneRACE study (first 160 participants) plus 1,254 subjects from 6 global collaborators. The prospective study material was composed of cDNA or gDNA derived from T cells, B-cell-depleted T cells, or PBMCs. The dataset comprised deeply sampled blood TCRbeta repertoires from subjects exposed to, actively infected with, or recovered from COVID-19.

Trimming leaves V shorter by 7 bases and J shorter by 0 bases, with the junction holding 9 bases beyond the gene matches. Sequences WNHNN (CDR1) and SYGVQD (CDR2) are obtained from the germline V gene (reference sequence). The cysteine opens and the phenylalanine closes a CDR3 of 15 amino acids. This entry keeps only the CDR3 DNA: 45 bases, framed from base 1. Whole blood was collected in K2EDTA tubes by collaborating institutions according to the institutions' own protocols. Collaborator samples were shipped for TCRbeta analysis as frozen whole blood, isolated PBMCs, or DNA extracted from either sample type. The immunoSEQ Assay, a bias-controlled multiplex PCR, was used to amplify TCRbeta CDR3 regions from genomic DNA. In the paper's pipeline: Within the assay, amplification of reference gene primers was used to estimate how many nucleated cells each sample contained. To quantify the absolute abundance of each unique TCRbeta CDR3 rearrangement, sequence reads were collapsed and filtered. For each sample, productive Simpson clonality was calculated by taking the square root of Simpson's diversity index across productive rearrangements. In its TCRdb copy, this immuneACCESS table keeps in-frame sequences only and misses some clones. Where compared with another copy, unresolved V genes explain less than half of these, and the others have no known cause. The DNA gave D and trimming, while V, J and clone size come from that table. The sample has over 25,000 clones on record, almost 90% of them singletons. The ten largest make up about 16% of the sample.

The investigation overall reported the following: The quantity of clinical and demographic metadata differed by source and by participant and was supplied without curation.

The sequenced material came from peripheral blood. The sequence was obtained from a man in his 70s with acute or convalescent COVID-19. The chain is made from TRBV10-1 and TRBJ2-7; 7 bases in between match TRBD1. This receptor carries the CDR3 CASIPEWDSSYEQYF. The nucleotide sequence reads TGCGCCAGCATTCCTGAGTGGGACAGCTCCTACGAGCAGTACTTC.